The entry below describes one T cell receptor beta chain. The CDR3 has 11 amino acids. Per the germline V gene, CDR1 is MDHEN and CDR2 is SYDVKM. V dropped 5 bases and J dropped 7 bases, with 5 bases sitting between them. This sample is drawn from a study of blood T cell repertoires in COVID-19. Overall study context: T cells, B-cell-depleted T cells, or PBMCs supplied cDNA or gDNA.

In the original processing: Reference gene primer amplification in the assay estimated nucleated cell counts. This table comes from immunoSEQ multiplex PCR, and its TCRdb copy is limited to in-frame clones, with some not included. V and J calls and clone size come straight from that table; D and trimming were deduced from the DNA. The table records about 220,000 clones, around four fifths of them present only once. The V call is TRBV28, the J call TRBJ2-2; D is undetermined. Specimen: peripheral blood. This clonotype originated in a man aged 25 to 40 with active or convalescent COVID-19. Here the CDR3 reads CASSRSGELFF. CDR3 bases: TGTGCCAGCAGTCGTAGCGGGGAGCTGTTTTTT.